This is a list of T cell receptor beta chains from one sample in a study of blood T cell repertoires in COVID-19. The data were produced by immunoSEQ multiplex PCR, yet TCRdb's version contains in-frame clones alone and is incomplete. The sample lists roughly 200,000 clones, approximately 89% occurring once. Sequences were obtained from peripheral blood. The source is an older woman with acute or convalescent COVID-19. Both conserved end residues are part of each CDR3. The D gene is left open where the match is weak. Clone sizes are given selectively: once, few, many, or a class where the clone is expanded.

D gene: TRBD1
clone size: .
V gene: TRBV11-2
J gene: TRBJ1-5
CDR3 DNA: TGTGCCAGCAGCACGGGACAGTTAGAGAATCAGCCCCAGCATTTT
CDR3 protein: CASSTGQLENQPQHF

D gene: .
clone size: .
V gene: TRBV20-1
J gene: TRBJ2-2
CDR3 DNA: TGCAGTGCTAGTTTGGGCCATAACACCGGGGAGCTGTTTTTT
CDR3 protein: CSASLGHNTGELFF

D gene: TRBD1
clone size: .
V gene: TRBV29-1
J gene: TRBJ2-1
CDR3 DNA: TGCAGCGTTGAACCTTGGGACAGGGGTGGCAATGAGCAGTTCTTC
CDR3 protein: CSVEPWDRGGNEQFF

D gene: .
clone size: once
V gene: TRBV6-5
J gene: TRBJ2-7
CDR3 DNA: TGTGCCAGCAGGGGACTTTCTGGGTACGAGCAGTACTTC
CDR3 protein: CASRGLSGYEQYF

D gene: .
clone size: .
V gene: TRBV30
J gene: TRBJ1-6
CDR3 DNA: TGTGCCTGGAGTGTGACTTTGCCAGATAATTCACCCCTCCACTTT
CDR3 protein: CAWSVTLPDNSPLHF

D gene: TRBD2
clone size: .
V gene: TRBV5-1
J gene: TRBJ2-3
CDR3 DNA: TGCGCCAGCACCCTTAGCGGGACGGGACCCCCAGATACGCAGTATTTT
CDR3 protein: CASTLSGTGPPDTQYF

D gene: TRBD2
clone size: once
V gene: TRBV25-1
J gene: TRBJ2-3
CDR3 DNA: TGTGCCAGCAGTGAATATCCAGCGGGGAGCACAGATACGCAGTATTTT
CDR3 protein: CASSEYPAGSTDTQYF

D gene: .
clone size: .
V gene: TRBV28
J gene: TRBJ1-1
CDR3 DNA: TGTGCCAGCAGTTTCCTACAGGGGAACACTGAAGCTTTCTTT
CDR3 protein: CASSFLQGNTEAFF

D gene: TRBD1
clone size: .
V gene: TRBV6-5
J gene: TRBJ1-1
CDR3 DNA: TGTGCCAGCAGTTACACCACAGGGGGCACAAACACTGAAGCTTTCTTT
CDR3 protein: CASSYTTGGTNTEAFF

D gene: TRBD1
clone size: .
V gene: TRBV19
J gene: TRBJ1-2
CDR3 DNA: TGTGCCAGTAGTACCAGGACAGGTCGAAACTATGGCTACACCTTC
CDR3 protein: CASSTRTGRNYGYTF

D gene: TRBD1
clone size: .
V gene: TRBV27
J gene: TRBJ1-1
CDR3 DNA: TGTGCCAGCCGCAGGGGGCTGGTATGGGGGATGAACACTGAAGCTTTCTTT
CDR3 protein: CASRRGLVWGMNTEAFF

D gene: .
clone size: .
V gene: TRBV10-3
J gene: TRBJ1-5
CDR3 DNA: TGTGCCATCAGCCCAGACAGGAACCAGCCCCAGCATTTT
CDR3 protein: CAISPDRNQPQHF

D gene: TRBD1
clone size: .
V gene: TRBV5-1
J gene: TRBJ2-5
CDR3 DNA: TGCGCCAGCAACAACCGGGACAGGGGACAAGAGACCCAGTACTTC
CDR3 protein: CASNNRDRGQETQYF

D gene: .
clone size: .
V gene: TRBV21-1
J gene: TRBJ2-5
CDR3 DNA: TGTGCCAGCACCCTCTGGAGAGGGGAGACCCAGTACTTC
CDR3 protein: CASTLWRGETQYF

D gene: .
clone size: .
V gene: TRBV6-2/TRBV6-3
J gene: TRBJ1-5
CDR3 DNA: TGTGCCAGCAGTTACCTCTATAGCAATCAGCCCCAGCATTTT
CDR3 protein: CASSYLYSNQPQHF

D gene: .
clone size: .
V gene: TRBV11-2
J gene: TRBJ2-7
CDR3 DNA: TGTGCCAGCAGGGGGGGACAGTACGAGCAGTACTTC
CDR3 protein: CASRGGQYEQYF

D gene: .
clone size: .
V gene: TRBV6-4
J gene: TRBJ1-1
CDR3 DNA: TGTGCCAGCAGTGACAGCGAGAACACTGAAGCTTTCTTT
CDR3 protein: CASSDSENTEAFF

D gene: .
clone size: .
V gene: TRBV20-1
J gene: TRBJ2-1
CDR3 DNA: TGCAGTGCTAGTCGATTCGGTTCCTACAATGAGCAGTTCTTC
CDR3 protein: CSASRFGSYNEQFF

D gene: .
clone size: .
V gene: TRBV2
J gene: TRBJ1-4
CDR3 DNA: TGTGCCAGCCAAAAAAGTAGGGGATTTAATGAAAAACTGTTTTTT
CDR3 protein: CASQKSRGFNEKLFF

D gene: .
clone size: .
V gene: TRBV9
J gene: TRBJ1-2
CDR3 DNA: TGTGCCAGCAGCGTGGGGGGGACTCCCTATGGCTACACCTTC
CDR3 protein: CASSVGGTPYGYTF

D gene: TRBD2
clone size: few
V gene: TRBV7-3
J gene: TRBJ2-3
CDR3 DNA: TGTGCCAGCAGCCTGGGACTAGCAGATACGCAGTATTTT
CDR3 protein: CASSLGLADTQYF

D gene: .
clone size: few
V gene: TRBV27
J gene: TRBJ1-1
CDR3 DNA: TGTGCCAGCAGTCCCCTATTGAACACTGAAGCTTTCTTT
CDR3 protein: CASSPLLNTEAFF

D gene: .
clone size: .
V gene: TRBV5-5
J gene: TRBJ2-1
CDR3 DNA: TGTGCCAGCAGCTTGGGGACACCTTTGCAGTTCTTC
CDR3 protein: CASSLGTPLQFF

D gene: .
clone size: .
V gene: TRBV19
J gene: TRBJ2-1
CDR3 DNA: TGTGCCAGTAATTCAGGGAACTCCTACAATGAGCAGTTCTTC
CDR3 protein: CASNSGNSYNEQFF

D gene: .
clone size: .
V gene: TRBV7-2
J gene: TRBJ2-1
CDR3 DNA: TGTGCCAGCAGCTTCGACAGCTCCTACAATGAGCAGTTCTTC
CDR3 protein: CASSFDSSYNEQFF

D gene: TRBD1
clone size: .
V gene: TRBV9
J gene: TRBJ1-2
CDR3 DNA: TGTGCCAGCAGCGTAGCTGGTGGAGGACAGGGTGGTGGCTACACCTTC
CDR3 protein: CASSVAGGGQGGGYTF

D gene: TRBD1
clone size: .
V gene: TRBV19
J gene: TRBJ1-1
CDR3 DNA: TGTGCCAGTAGGCCCGCGGGGGACAGGGGAGAAGCTTTCTTT
CDR3 protein: CASRPAGDRGEAFF

D gene: TRBD2
clone size: .
V gene: TRBV3-1/TRBV3-2
J gene: TRBJ2-5
CDR3 DNA: TGTGCCAGCAGCTCGGGACTAGCGGCGGAGACCCAGTACTTC
CDR3 protein: CASSSGLAAETQYF

D gene: .
clone size: few
V gene: TRBV7-9
J gene: TRBJ1-2
CDR3 DNA: TGTGCCAGCAGCCGTGGGGACATCGGCTACACCTTC
CDR3 protein: CASSRGDIGYTF

D gene: .
clone size: .
V gene: TRBV6-2/TRBV6-3
J gene: TRBJ1-1
CDR3 DNA: TGTGCCAGCAGTTACCGCGGACTTAACACTGAAGCTTTCTTT
CDR3 protein: CASSYRGLNTEAFF

D gene: .
clone size: .
V gene: TRBV5-1
J gene: TRBJ1-1
CDR3 DNA: TGCGCCAGCAGCTTGAGTGGACTTGTAGGCACTGAAGCTTTCTTT
CDR3 protein: CASSLSGLVGTEAFF

D gene: .
clone size: .
V gene: TRBV20-1
J gene: TRBJ2-1
CDR3 DNA: TGCAGTGCTAGGGAGGTCAATGAGCAGTTCTTC
CDR3 protein: CSAREVNEQFF

D gene: TRBD1
clone size: once
V gene: TRBV18
J gene: TRBJ1-2
CDR3 DNA: TGTGCCAGCTCACCCCTGGGAAGGCAGGGGGGTGGCTACACCTTC
CDR3 protein: CASSPLGRQGGGYTF

D gene: TRBD2
clone size: .
V gene: TRBV2
J gene: TRBJ2-1
CDR3 DNA: TGTGCCAGCAGTTTAACTAGCGGGTTCTCCTACAATGAGCAGTTCTTC
CDR3 protein: CASSLTSGFSYNEQFF

D gene: .
clone size: .
V gene: TRBV11-1
J gene: TRBJ1-1
CDR3 DNA: TGTGCCAGCAGCTTAGAACAGAACACTGAAGCTTTCTTT
CDR3 protein: CASSLEQNTEAFF

D gene: .
clone size: .
V gene: TRBV7-9
J gene: TRBJ1-2
CDR3 DNA: TGTGCCAGCAGCTTAAGTTTGGCTACGCGGGGCTACACCTTC
CDR3 protein: CASSLSLATRGYTF

D gene: .
clone size: .
V gene: TRBV5-4
J gene: TRBJ1-1
CDR3 DNA: TGTGCCAGCAGCAGGACAGAGAACACTGAAGCTTTCTTT
CDR3 protein: CASSRTENTEAFF

D gene: TRBD2
clone size: once
V gene: TRBV29-1
J gene: TRBJ2-7
CDR3 DNA: TGCAGCGTGAGCCTAGCGGGAGGGCCGGGAGAGCAGTACTTC
CDR3 protein: CSVSLAGGPGEQYF

D gene: .
clone size: .
V gene: TRBV7-9
J gene: TRBJ1-6
CDR3 DNA: TGTGCCAGCAGCAACTATGCCTCGGCGCCCCTCCACTTT
CDR3 protein: CASSNYASAPLHF